This TCR beta chain is from a study of regulatory T cells in long-lasting Graves disease. Germline V lookup: CDR1 MDHEN, CDR2 SYDVKM. V lost 1 base, J lost 13 bases, and 20 bases lay in between. The CDR3 covers 15 residues. For TCR beta, libraries came from iRepertoire HTBI primers and Arm-PCR of CDR3 regions. Each CDR3 protein gets one entry after TCRdb re-called the multiplex PCR reads with MiXCR. The sample includes about 300,000 distinct CDR3 sequences, about 20% of them seen just once. Time point noted: newly diagnosed GD, antithyroid drugs for less than 3 months. RNA from PBMCs was the source of the TCR library. It was American Thyroid Association guidelines that determined Graves' disease diagnosis. Comment on this clonotype: Its antigen is unknown. Given a far larger clone just one base away, this is likely a sequencing read error.

Study conclusions and caveats: TCR diversity in persistent Graves' patients was below that of newly diagnosed ones.

The J gene is TRBJ2-1, the V gene TRBV28; D gene uncertain. The clonotype originates from a female donor with Graves disease. This sample comprised peripheral blood mononuclear cells (PBMCs), obtained at new diagnosis, from a patient treated with antithyroid drugs. CDR3 bases: TGTGCCAGCAGTTTATCCCCTAGATACCAAGAGACCCAGTTCTTC. Its translation: CASSLSPRYQETQFF.